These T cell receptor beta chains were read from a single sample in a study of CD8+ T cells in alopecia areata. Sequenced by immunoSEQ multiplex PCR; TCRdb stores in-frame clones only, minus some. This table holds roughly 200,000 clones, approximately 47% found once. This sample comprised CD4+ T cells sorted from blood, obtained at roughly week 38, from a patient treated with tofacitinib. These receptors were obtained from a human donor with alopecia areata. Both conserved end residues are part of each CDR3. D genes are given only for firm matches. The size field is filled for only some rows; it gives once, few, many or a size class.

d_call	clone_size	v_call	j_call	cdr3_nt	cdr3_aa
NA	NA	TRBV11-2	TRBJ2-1	TGTGCCAGCGCCCGGGCCTTCGATGAGCAGTTCTTC	CASARAFDEQFF
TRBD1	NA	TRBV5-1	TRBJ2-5	TGCGCCAGCAGCAGGGGGACAGCAGCAGAGACCCAGTACTTC	CASSRGTAAETQYF
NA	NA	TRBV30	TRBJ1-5	TGTGCCTGGACGACCGGAGAGGATCAGCCCCAGCATTTT	CAWTTGEDQPQHF
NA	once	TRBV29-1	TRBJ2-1	TGCAGCGCCTCGTTCTTACTAAATGAGCAGTTCTTC	CSASFLLNEQFF
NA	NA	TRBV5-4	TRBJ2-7	TGTGCCAGCAGCTTGGTTCCGGGCAGGGGCTACGAGCAGTACTTC	CASSLVPGRGYEQYF
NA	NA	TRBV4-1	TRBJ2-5	TGCGCCAGCAGCCTGCGGCAGGGAGGCGAGACCCAGTACTTC	CASSLRQGGETQYF
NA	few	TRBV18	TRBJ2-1	TGTGCCAGCTCACCAATTAGCCAGGAGCAGTTCTTC	CASSPISQEQFF
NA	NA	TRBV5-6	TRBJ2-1	TGTGCCAGCAGCTTGAAGGGGCTTTGGAATGAGCAGTTCTTC	CASSLKGLWNEQFF
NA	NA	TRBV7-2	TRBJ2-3	TGTGCCAGCAGCCCTAAAGATACGCAGTATTTT	CASSPKDTQYF
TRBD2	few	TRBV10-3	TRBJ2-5	TGTGCCAGCAGGAGGACTAGCGGGAGGGCCTACGAGACCCAGTACTTC	CASRRTSGRAYETQYF
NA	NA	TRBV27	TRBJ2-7	TGTGCCAGCAGTTCGCTCAGTCTCTACGAGCAGTACTTC	CASSSLSLYEQYF
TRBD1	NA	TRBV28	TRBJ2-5	TGTGCCAGCAGTTTAGATTGGACAGGGGGCTGGGAGGAGACCCAGTACTTC	CASSLDWTGGWEETQYF
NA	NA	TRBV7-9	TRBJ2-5	TGTGCCAGCAGCTTAGGAGGGCAGCAAGAGACCCAGTACTTC	CASSLGGQQETQYF
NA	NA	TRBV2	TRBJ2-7	TGTGCCAGCATGTTCCAGGGTCTTGGCGAGCAGTACTTC	CASMFQGLGEQYF
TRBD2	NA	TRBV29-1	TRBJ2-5	TGCAGTAGCGGGAGAGCTGGACAGACCCAGTACTTC	CSSGRAGQTQYF
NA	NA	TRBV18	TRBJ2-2	TGTGCCAGCTCAACGAACACCGGGGAGCTGTTTTTT	CASSTNTGELFF
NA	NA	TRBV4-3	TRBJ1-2	TGCGCCAGCAGCCAAGAGTACAGTTCCCCCTATGGCTACACCTTC	CASSQEYSSPYGYTF
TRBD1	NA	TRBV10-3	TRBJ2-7	TGTGCCATCAGCGACGGGACAGGGGCGGACTTC	CAISDGTGADF
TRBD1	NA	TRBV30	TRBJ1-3	TGTGCCTGGAGACGGGGACAGGGTGGAACAAACACCATATATTTT	CAWRRGQGGTNTIYF
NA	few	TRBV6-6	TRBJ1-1	TGTGCCAGCAGTTCGACCCCGGGACGCCAAGCTTTCTTT	CASSSTPGRQAFF
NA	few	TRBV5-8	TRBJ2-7	TGTGCCAGCAGCCCGGGAGGGGACAGGGTCGACGAGCAGTACTTC	CASSPGGDRVDEQYF
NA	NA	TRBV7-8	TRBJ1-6	TGTGCCAGCAGCTTAGCAGTGGCAGGAAATAATTCACCCCTCCACTTT	CASSLAVAGNNSPLHF
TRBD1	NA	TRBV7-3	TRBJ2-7	TGTGCCAGCAGCTTAATGGGCTCGGGACAGCACCCGGCCGAGCAGTACTTC	CASSLMGSGQHPAEQYF
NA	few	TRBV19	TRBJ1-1	TGTGCCAGTAGTATGAGGGCGAACACTGAAGCTTTCTTT	CASSMRANTEAFF
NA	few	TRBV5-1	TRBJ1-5	TGCGCCAGCAGCTTACAGGGAGACCAGCCCCAGCATTTT	CASSLQGDQPQHF
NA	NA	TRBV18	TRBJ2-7	TGTGCCAGCTCACCGTCCCGGACAGTTCGCTCCTACGAGCAGTACTTC	CASSPSRTVRSYEQYF